The clone carrying this TCR beta chain has more than one count but fewer than ten. This clone may be a read error of a much larger clone one base away. Germline lookup yields CDR1 MRHNA and CDR2 SNTAGT. The CDR3 is made up of 13 amino acids. V lost 4 bases, J lost 8 bases, and 2 bases stayed unmatched. The sample comes from a study of prognosis after radiotherapy for stage I lung cancer. The study amplified the TCR beta CDR3 region from genomic DNA. This amplification was carried out by two rounds of multiplex PCR. Amplification during the initial PCR round employed primers specific to each TRBV and TRBJ gene. MiXCR was run by TCRdb on the multiplex PCR reads, yielding one entry per CDR3 protein. The sample carries about 18,000 distinct CDR3 sequences, approximately 17% recorded once.

This chain uses TRBV6-4 with TRBJ2-1; TRBD2 aligns across 10 bases. This TCR came from a donor of 50 years or more with non-small cell lung cancer. Sequences were derived from PBMCs, sampled before or after stereotactic body radiation therapy (not recorded which). CDR3 region: CASSALAGDEQFF. CDR3 nucleotides: TGTGCCAGCAGTGCCCTAGCGGGAGATGAGCAGTTCTTC.